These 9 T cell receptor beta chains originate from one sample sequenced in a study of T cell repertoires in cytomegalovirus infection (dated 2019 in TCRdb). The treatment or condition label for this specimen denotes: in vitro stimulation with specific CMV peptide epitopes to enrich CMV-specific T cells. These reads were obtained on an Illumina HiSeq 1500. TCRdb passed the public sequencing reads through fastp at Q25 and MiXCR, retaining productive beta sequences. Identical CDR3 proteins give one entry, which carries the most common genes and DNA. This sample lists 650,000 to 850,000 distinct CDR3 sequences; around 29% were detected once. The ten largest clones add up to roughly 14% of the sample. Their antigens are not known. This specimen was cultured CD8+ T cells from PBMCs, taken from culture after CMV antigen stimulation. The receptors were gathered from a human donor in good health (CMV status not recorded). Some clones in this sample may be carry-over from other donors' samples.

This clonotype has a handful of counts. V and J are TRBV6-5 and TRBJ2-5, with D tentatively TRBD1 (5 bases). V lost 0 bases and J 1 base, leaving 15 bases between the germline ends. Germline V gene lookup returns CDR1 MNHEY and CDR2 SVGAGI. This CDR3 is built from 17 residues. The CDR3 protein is CASSYSVMVQGQETQYF. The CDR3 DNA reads TGTGCCAGCAGTTACTCGGTCATGGTCCAGGGCCAAGAGACCCAGTACTTC.

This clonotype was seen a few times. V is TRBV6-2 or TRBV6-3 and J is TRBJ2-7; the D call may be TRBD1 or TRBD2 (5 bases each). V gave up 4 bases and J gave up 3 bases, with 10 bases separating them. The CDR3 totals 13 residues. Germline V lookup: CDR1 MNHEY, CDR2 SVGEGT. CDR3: CASSSGPLYEQYV. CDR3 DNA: TGTGCCAGCAGTTCGGGACCGCTCTACGAGCAGTACGTC.

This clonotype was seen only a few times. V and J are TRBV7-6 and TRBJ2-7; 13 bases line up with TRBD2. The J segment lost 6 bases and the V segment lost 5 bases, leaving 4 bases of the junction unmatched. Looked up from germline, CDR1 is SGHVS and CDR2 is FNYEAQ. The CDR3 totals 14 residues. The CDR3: CASSRTSGGGEQYF. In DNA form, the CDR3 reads TGTGCCAGCAGCAGGACTAGCGGGGGTGGCGAGCAGTACTTC.

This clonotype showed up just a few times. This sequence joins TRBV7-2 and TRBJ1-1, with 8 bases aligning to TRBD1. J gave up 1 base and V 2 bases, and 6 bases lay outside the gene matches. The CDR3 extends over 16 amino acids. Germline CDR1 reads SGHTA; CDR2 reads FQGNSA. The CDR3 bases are TGTGCCAGCAGCTTACCCTCGACAGGGGAGAACACTGAAGCTTTCTTT. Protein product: CASSLPSTGENTEAFF.

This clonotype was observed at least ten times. CDR3 nucleotides: TGTGCCAGCAGCTTGACCGATAGTACTAGGATAAGCACAGATACGCAGTATTTT. As protein: CASSLTDSTRISTDTQYF. The V and J genes are TRBV7-6 and TRBJ2-3, with D possibly TRBD2 on 5 matching bases. The ends were cut back, 3 bases at V and 0 bases at J, with 19 bases in the middle. Germline V gives CDR1 SGHVS, CDR2 FNYEAQ. This CDR3 has 18 residues.

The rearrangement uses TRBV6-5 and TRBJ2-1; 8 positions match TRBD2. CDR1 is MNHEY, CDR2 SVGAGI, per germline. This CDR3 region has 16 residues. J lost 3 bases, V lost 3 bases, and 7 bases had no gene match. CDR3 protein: CASSYGAGGLYNEQFF. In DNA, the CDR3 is TGTGCCAGCAGTTATGGGGCGGGGGGCCTCTACAATGAGCAGTTCTTC.

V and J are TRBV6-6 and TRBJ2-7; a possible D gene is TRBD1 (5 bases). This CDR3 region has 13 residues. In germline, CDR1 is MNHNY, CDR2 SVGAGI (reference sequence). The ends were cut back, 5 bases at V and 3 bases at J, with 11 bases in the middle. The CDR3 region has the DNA TGTGCCAGCAGTGTCGCTCAGGGCTACGAGCAGTACTTC. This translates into CASSVAQGYEQYF.

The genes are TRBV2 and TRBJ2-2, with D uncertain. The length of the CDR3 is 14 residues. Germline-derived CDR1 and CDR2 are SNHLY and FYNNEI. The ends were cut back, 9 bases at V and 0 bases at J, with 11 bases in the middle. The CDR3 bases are TGTGCCAGTGGCCCCCGGTCGAACACCGGGGAGCTGTTTTTT. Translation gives CASGPRSNTGELFF.

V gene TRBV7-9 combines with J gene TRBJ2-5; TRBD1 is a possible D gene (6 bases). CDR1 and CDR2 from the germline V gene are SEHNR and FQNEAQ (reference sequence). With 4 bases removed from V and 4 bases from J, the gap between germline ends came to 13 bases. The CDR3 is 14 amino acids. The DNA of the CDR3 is TGTGCCAGCAGCTCCCCCGAACAGGGAGAGACCCAGTACTTC. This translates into CASSSPEQGETQYF.